This entry concerns a single T cell receptor beta chain. Its target is unknown. Assay used: immunoSEQ multiplex PCR; TCRdb lists only in-frame clones, some missing. Of 90,000 to 100,000 clones in the sample, 80% to 90% are singletons; the top ten hold over 0.65%. This sample was taken from a study of OX40 agonist ivuxolimab in advanced cancers. Study-level background: As their treatment, patients were administered ivuxolimab, an agonistic anti-OX40 (CD134) antibody. Every patient in dose escalation had hepatocellular carcinoma, melanoma, renal cell or head and neck cancer. Study conclusions and caveats: It was also the case that some nonresponders had low normalized T-cell clonal expansion.

The germline gives CDR1 KGHSH, CDR2 LQKENI. V lost 3 bases, J lost 8 bases, and 10 bases lay in between. The CDR3 runs 13 residues. This material consisted of CD4+ or CD8+ T cells sorted from blood, taken in a trial of the OX40 agonist ivuxolimab. The sequence came from an adult with an advanced solid tumor such as melanoma, head and neck, liver or kidney cancer. The V call is TRBV18, the J call TRBJ1-4; weak D call: TRBD1 (6 bases). The CDR3 loop is CASSPRQDEKLFF. CDR3 DNA: TGTGCCAGCTCACCCAGACAGGACGAAAAACTGTTTTTT.